The source of this T cell receptor (beta chain) is a study of blood T cell repertoires in COVID-19. CDR1 and CDR2 (germline): MNHEY, SVGAGI. The CDR3 runs to 12 residues. The V end lost 6 bases, the J end lost 8 bases, and 13 bases lay between the germline ends. Recruits, aged about 18 to 95 years, lived in 25 or so US areas. Profiled with immunoSEQ multiplex PCR; TCRdb holds only in-frame clones, not every one. The sample yields approximately 400,000 clones, approximately 90% seen once. The rearrangement links TRBV6-5 to TRBJ1-2; D is perhaps TRBD1 (5 bases). Sequencing input: PBMCs or T cells enriched from blood (not recorded which). The sequence was obtained from a woman in her thirties or forties who had been exposed to COVID-19. The CDR3 region is CASSSGMGGYTF. CDR3 nucleotide sequence: TGTGCCAGCAGCTCAGGGATGGGAGGCTACACCTTC.